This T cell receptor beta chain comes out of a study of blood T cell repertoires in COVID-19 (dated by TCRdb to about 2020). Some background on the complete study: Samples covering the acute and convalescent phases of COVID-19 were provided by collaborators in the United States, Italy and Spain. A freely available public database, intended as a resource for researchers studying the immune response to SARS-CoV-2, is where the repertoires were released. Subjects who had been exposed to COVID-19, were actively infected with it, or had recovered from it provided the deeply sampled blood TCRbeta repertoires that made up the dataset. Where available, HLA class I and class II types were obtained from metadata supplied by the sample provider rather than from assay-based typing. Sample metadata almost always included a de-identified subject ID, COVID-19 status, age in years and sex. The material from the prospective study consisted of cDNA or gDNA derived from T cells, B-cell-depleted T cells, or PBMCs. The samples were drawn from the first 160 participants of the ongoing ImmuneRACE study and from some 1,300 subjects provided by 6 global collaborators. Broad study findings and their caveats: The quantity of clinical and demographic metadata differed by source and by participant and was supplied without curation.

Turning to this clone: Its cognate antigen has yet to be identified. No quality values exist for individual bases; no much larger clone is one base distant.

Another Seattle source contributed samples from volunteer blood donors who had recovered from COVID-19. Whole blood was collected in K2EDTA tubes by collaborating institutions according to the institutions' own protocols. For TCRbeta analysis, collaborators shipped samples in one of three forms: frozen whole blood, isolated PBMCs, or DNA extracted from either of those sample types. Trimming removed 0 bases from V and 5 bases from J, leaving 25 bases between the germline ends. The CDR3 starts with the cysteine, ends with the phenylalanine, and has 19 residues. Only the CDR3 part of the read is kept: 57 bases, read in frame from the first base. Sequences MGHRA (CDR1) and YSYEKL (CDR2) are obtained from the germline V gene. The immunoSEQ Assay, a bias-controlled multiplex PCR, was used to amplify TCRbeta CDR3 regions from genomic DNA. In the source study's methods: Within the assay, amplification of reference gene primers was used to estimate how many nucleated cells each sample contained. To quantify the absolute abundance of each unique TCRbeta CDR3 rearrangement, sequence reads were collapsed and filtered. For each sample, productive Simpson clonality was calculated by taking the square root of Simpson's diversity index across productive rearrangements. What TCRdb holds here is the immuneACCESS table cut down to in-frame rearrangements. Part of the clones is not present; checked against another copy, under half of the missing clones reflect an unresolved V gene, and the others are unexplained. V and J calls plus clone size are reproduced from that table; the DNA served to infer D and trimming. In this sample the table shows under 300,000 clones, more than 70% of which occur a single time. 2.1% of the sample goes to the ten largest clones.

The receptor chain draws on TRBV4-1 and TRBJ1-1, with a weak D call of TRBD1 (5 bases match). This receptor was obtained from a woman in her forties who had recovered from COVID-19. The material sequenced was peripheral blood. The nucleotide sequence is TGCGCCAGCAGCCAAGATCTCGGGCAGTTTGTCGGGGGGAGGACTGAAGCTTTCTTT. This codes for CASSQDLGQFVGGRTEAFF.